This T cell receptor beta chain came from a study of OX40 agonist ivuxolimab in advanced cancers. Study context: Checkpoint inhibitors had been given previously to roughly 36% of patients.

Sequencing was performed with immunoSEQ multiplex PCR; in TCRdb, only in-frame clones are kept and a portion is missing. The sample records 77,000 or so clones, about 93% being singletons. Worth noting for this clone: Its antigen is not known.

Deletions cut 2 bases from V and 5 bases from J, with 9 bases between. The germline V gene has CDR1 SGHDN and CDR2 FVKESK. The CDR3 is 13 residues long. Study-level findings and limits: Dose levels from 0.1 to 3.0 mg/kg saw CD4+ and CD8+ blood T cells expand clonally by week 6.

Specimen: CD4+ or CD8+ T cells sorted from blood, collected in a trial of the OX40 agonist ivuxolimab. The genes are TRBV14 and TRBJ2-5; D not resolved. The clonotype originates from an adult with an advanced solid tumor such as melanoma, head and neck, liver or kidney cancer. The CDR3: CASSQNIAETQYF. In DNA, the CDR3 is TGTGCCAGCAGCCAAAATATAGCTGAGACCCAGTACTTC.